The 5 T cell receptor beta chains below were found in one sample sequenced in a study of T-cell reconstitution after alpha-beta-depleted transplantation in children. Unique molecular identifiers were incorporated when the TCRbeta library was constructed. TCRdb reprocessed the PCR reads with MiXCR, giving one entry per CDR3 protein. Here the sample spans just over 950,000 distinct CDR3 sequences, 25% to 35% being singletons. The specimen was PBMCs, mostly from graft donor cells, collected 360 days after TCRalphabeta/CD19-depleted stem cell transplant. The receptors were gathered from a boy younger than two who had a stem cell transplant for SCID, so the T cells may come from the graft donor.

This rearrangement joins TRBV11-2 to TRBJ1-1; a possible D gene is TRBD1 (5 bases). V gave up 3 bases and J gave up 0 bases, with 11 bases separating them. Germline assignment: CDR1 SGHAT and CDR2 FQNNGV. The CDR3 has 15 residues. In DNA form, the CDR3 reads TGTGCCAGCAGCTTTGGACACACCCTGAACACTGAAGCTTTCTTT. It encodes CASSFGHTLNTEAFF.

The rearrangement joins TRBV30 to TRBJ2-7; 10 bases line up with TRBD1. Germline lookup yields CDR1 GTSNPN and CDR2 SVGIG (reference sequence). The CDR3 has 14 residues. The CDR3 sequence: CASEGDRGTYEQYF. CDR3 sequence (DNA): TGTGCATCGGAGGGGGACAGGGGTACCTACGAGCAGTACTTC.

In this sample, this clonotype turned up a few times. CDR3 sequence reads: CSVGDRTPAEETQYF. The CDR3 DNA reads as TGCAGCGTCGGGGACAGAACGCCAGCGGAAGAGACCCAGTACTTC. The chain joins TRBV29-1 to TRBJ2-5, with 7 bases that match TRBD1. Germline CDR1 and CDR2: SQVTM and ANQGSEA. The CDR3 is made up of 15 amino acids. The J segment lost 3 bases and the V segment lost 6 bases, leaving 13 bases of the junction unmatched.

This clonotype was recorded a few times. The chain has TRBV5-1 and TRBJ2-7; the match to TRBD1 covers 9 bases. V was pared by 4 bases and J by 3 bases, with 8 bases of the junction left unmatched. This CDR3 is built from 15 residues. Germline-derived CDR1 and CDR2 are SGHRS and YFSETQ. The CDR3 loop reads CASSPAGTGSYEQYF. CDR3 sequence (DNA): TGCGCCAGCAGCCCGGCCGGGACAGGGAGCTACGAGCAGTACTTC. The whole variable domain, remainder taken from reference TRBV5-1 and TRBJ2-7, is KAGVTQTPRYLIKTRGQQVTLSCSPISGHRSVSWYQQTPGQGLQFLFEYFSETQRNKGNFPGRFSGRQFSNSRSEMNVSTLELGDSALYLCASSPAGTGSYEQYFGPGTRLTVT.

J is TRBJ2-2 and V is TRBV12-3 or TRBV12-4, with 10 bases fitting TRBD1. Losses at the gene ends were 8 bases for V and 6 bases for J; bases not matched to a gene: 6. CDR3 size: 14 residues. The CDR3 coding sequence is TGTGCCAGCGGCGACAGGGGGCATTCCGGGGAGCTGTTTTTT. Its translation is CASGDRGHSGELFF.